This T cell receptor beta chain was found in a study of blood T cells in healthy people across ages. Study conclusions and caveats: Shifts in expanded clonotypes may have been confounded by donor CMV status, which was unknown. Naive T cell percentage and TCR beta diversity correlated strongly.

Donor samples were obtained from healthy Caucasian individuals from Russia, aged about 6 to 95. Total RNA amounts of at least 6 micrograms were extracted per sample. A second PCR of about 7 to 12 cycles used a sample-barcoded 5' primer and a J-beta primer mix. TCRdb passed the 5' RACE reads through MiXCR, listing each CDR3 protein once. The sample carries 850,000 to 1,100,000 distinct CDR3 sequences, 35% to 45% recorded once. Regarding this clonotype: What it recognizes is unknown.

The receptor was isolated from a man between 18 and 35 years old in good health. Sequenced: blood.

The CDR3 spells CATASGGTYNEQFF. In DNA form, the CDR3 reads TGTGCCACCGCTAGCGGGGGGACCTACAATGAGCAGTTCTTC. The rearrangement joins TRBV10-3 to TRBJ2-1; 11 nucleotides align to TRBD2. The CDR3 extends over 14 amino acids. The germline gives CDR1 ENHRY, CDR2 SYGVKD. J gave up 2 bases and V 10 bases, and 4 bases lay outside the gene matches.